These 19 T cell receptor beta chains came from one sample sequenced in a study of T cells in localized non-small cell lung cancer. Using immunoSEQ multiplex PCR, the repertoire was profiled, and TCRdb retains in-frame clones only, with some absent. The sample has roughly 90,000 clones, approximately 91% seen once. Sequencing used PBMCs, obtained before any cancer treatment. The origin of the receptors is a woman aged 40-70 years with stage II squamous cell lung carcinoma.

This sequence joins TRBV14 and TRBJ1-3, with D uncertain. V lost 1 base to trimming and J lost 0 bases, with 13 bases between them. The CDR3 is 17 residues long. CDR1 is SGHDN and CDR2 is FVKESK in the germline V gene. CDR3 protein: CASSQAWTAVSGNTIYF. CDR3 DNA sequence: TGTGCCAGCAGCCAAGCGTGGACCGCGGTCTCTGGAAACACCATATATTTT.

The chain couples TRBV6-1 to TRBJ2-1; 9 nucleotides align to TRBD2. This CDR3 contains 15 residues. The J segment lost 8 bases and the V segment lost 8 bases, leaving 13 bases of the junction unmatched. Germline CDR1 and CDR2: MNHNS and SASEGT. CDR3 DNA: TGTGCCAGCTTTGGGCTTGGCGGGAGGGTTTATGAGCAGTTCTTC. Its translation: CASFGLGGRVYEQFF.

V gene TRBV11-1 combines with J gene TRBJ1-1; the D is unclear. CDR1 SGHAT and CDR2 FQDESV come from the germline V gene (reference sequence). Trimming removed 5 bases at V and 1 base at J, with 11 bases between. CDR3 length: 14 residues. CDR3 nucleotides: TGTGCCAGCAGCGGCCGCCTACAGAACACTGAAGCTTTCTTT. This sequence encodes CASSGRLQNTEAFF.

CDR3 sequence (DNA): TGCGCCAGCAGCCAAGATTTGGGCAGAGCTGGAAACACCATATATTTT. Residues: CASSQDLGRAGNTIYF. The J gene is TRBJ1-3, the V gene TRBV4-1; no reliable D call. CDR1 is MGHRA and CDR2 is YSYEKL in the germline V gene. The CDR3 length is 16 residues. Trimming removed 0 bases from V and 2 bases from J, with 11 bases in between.

The chain links TRBV18 to TRBJ2-3; the D is unclear. CDR3 length equals 14 residues. V was pared by 3 bases and J by 0 bases, with 7 bases between. Germline V gene sequence: CDR1 KGHSH, CDR2 LQKENI. The CDR3 nucleotides read TGTGCCAGCTCACCGTTTCAGAGCACAGATACGCAGTATTTT. Translation: CASSPFQSTDTQYF. Based on the CDR3 plus reference TRBV18 and TRBJ2-3, the full variable domain is NAGVMQNPRHLVRRRGQEARLRCSPMKGHSHVYWYRQLPEEGLKFMVYLQKENIIDESGMPKERFSAEFPKEGPSILRIQQVVRGDSAAYFCASSPFQSTDTQYFGPGTRLTVL.

The chain recombines TRBV10-1 with TRBJ2-7, with 8 bases matching TRBD2. With 3 bases clipped from V and 3 bases from J, the junction kept 7 bases outside the gene matches. The CDR3 has 15 residues. The germline V gene has CDR1 WNHNN and CDR2 SYGVQD (reference sequence). The CDR3 region has the DNA TGCGCCAGCAGTGAACAGGGACTAGAGTACTACGAGCAGTACTTC. Translating it yields CASSEQGLEYYEQYF.

In DNA form, the CDR3 reads TGTGCCAGCAGCGTACGGGCCCTCCAGGACACTGAAGCTTTCTTT. Residues: CASSVRALQDTEAFF. The rearrangement joins TRBV9 to TRBJ1-1; unclear D gene. The ends were cut back, 1 base at V and 3 bases at J, with 13 bases in the middle. Germline V gene data show CDR1 as SGDLS and CDR2 as YYNGEE. CDR3 size: 15 residues.

This clone occurred once. J is TRBJ2-3 and V is TRBV21-1; TRBD2, the table's D call, was not compared with the DNA. TRBV21-1 is noted as a pseudogene. The CDR3 totals 18 residues. CDR3 sequence (DNA): TGTGCCAGCAGCAAAGCGCCCTTGGCGGGGGGGCCGTCGGATACGCAGTATTTT. This sequence encodes CASSKAPLAGGPSDTQYF.

V gene TRBV10-1 combines with J gene TRBJ1-1; D unclear. Deletions cut 2 bases from V and 0 bases from J, with 1 base between. CDR3 length equals 12 residues. The V gene's germline CDR1 is WNHNN and CDR2 SYGVQD (reference sequence). The CDR3 DNA sequence: TGCGCCAGCAGTGAGATGAACACTGAAGCTTTCTTT. Its protein product is CASSEMNTEAFF.

The chain combines TRBV6-1 with TRBJ1-1; D is ambiguous. Trimming removed 3 bases from V and 0 bases from J, with 8 bases in between. This CDR3 region has 14 residues. Germline V CDR1 and CDR2: MNHNS, SASEGT. DNA for the CDR3: TGTGCCAGCAGTGAGTTAAGGGTGAACACTGAAGCTTTCTTT. This encodes CASSELRVNTEAFF.

This clone turned up a few times. The genes are TRBV4-1 and TRBJ2-2; no reliable D call. The V end was cut by 3 bases, the J end by 0 bases, with 2 bases between. CDR1 is MGHRA, CDR2 YSYEKL, per germline. This CDR3 has 13 amino acids. The CDR3 DNA reads TGCGCCAGCAGCCACTCGAACACCGGGGAGCTGTTTTTT. It is translated as CASSHSNTGELFF.

The CDR3 coding sequence is TGTGCCAGCTCACCGGGTAGGGGGTCCTACAATGAGCAGTTCTTC. Its translation: CASSPGRGSYNEQFF. This sequence joins TRBV18 and TRBJ2-1; possibly TRBD1 for D (6 bases). Germline assignment: CDR1 KGHSH and CDR2 LQKENI. The CDR3 has 15 amino acids. V was clipped by 3 bases and J by 1 base, with 10 bases between them.

The rearrangement uses TRBV28 and TRBJ1-4; 9 bases are shared with TRBD1. J gave up 0 bases and V 5 bases, and 4 bases lay outside the gene matches. The CDR3 is 16 amino acids. CDR1 and CDR2 (germline): MDHEN, SYDVKM. The CDR3 nucleotides are TGTGCCAGCAGTGTTAACAGGGGGCCAACTAATGAAAAACTGTTTTTT. Amino acids: CASSVNRGPTNEKLFF.

In the case of this clone: The same CDR3 can be traced to other DNA sequences in this sample. DNA for the CDR3: TGTGCCAGCAGAGGGACAGCCTATGGCTACACCTTC. It encodes CASRGTAYGYTF. This chain uses TRBV2 with TRBJ1-2; 7 bases align to TRBD1. This CDR3 contains 12 residues. The J segment lost 4 bases and the V segment lost 6 bases, leaving 2 bases of the junction unmatched. From germline, CDR1 is SNHLY and CDR2 FYNNEI. Combining the CDR3 with reference TRBV2 and TRBJ1-2 gives the whole variable domain EPEVTQTPSHQVTQMGQEVILRCVPISNHLYFYWYRQILGQKVEFLVSFYNNEISEKSEIFDDQFSVERPDGSNFTLKIRSTKLEDSAMYFCASRGTAYGYTFGSGTRLTVV.

The chain combines TRBV5-1 with TRBJ1-1; TRBD1 might be the D (6 bases). The CDR3 sequence is 16 residues long. The V end lost 0 bases, the J end lost 1 base, and 13 bases lay between the germline ends. Germline loops: CDR1 SGHRS, CDR2 YFSETQ. The DNA of the CDR3 is TGCGCCAGCAGCTTGGAGACCCCAGGGGCGAACACTGAAGCTTTCTTT. This translates into CASSLETPGANTEAFF.

V and J are TRBV5-4 and TRBJ2-5; 9 nucleotides agree with TRBD2. Trimming cost V 0 bases and J 4 bases; bases outside gene matches: 7. The CDR3 covers 16 residues. Germline V lookup: CDR1 SGHNT, CDR2 YYREEE (reference sequence). The CDR3 DNA reads as TGTGCCAGCAGCTTGGCCGGGCTAGCGGGAATAGAGACCCAGTACTTC. It specifies CASSLAGLAGIETQYF. Complete variable domain (other parts from reference TRBV5-4 and TRBJ2-5): ETGVTQSPTHLIKTRGQQVTLRCSSQSGHNTVSWYQQALGQGPQFIFQYYREEENGRGNFPPRFSGLQFPNYSSELNVNALELDDSALYLCASSLAGLAGIETQYFGPGTRLLVL.

The chain has TRBV6-5 and TRBJ2-7; D possibly corresponds to TRBD1 (6 bases). The CDR3 covers 15 residues. V was clipped by 8 bases and J by 0 bases, with 17 bases between them. In germline, CDR1 is MNHEY, CDR2 SVGAGI. The CDR3, as DNA: TGTGCCAGCTCAAGGCAGGGGATCTTCTCCTACGAGCAGTACTTC. It yields the protein CASSRQGIFSYEQYF.

CDR3 DNA: TGTGCCAGCAGCTCTGGGGTAGGGGACACTGAAGCTTTCTTT. Its translation is CASSSGVGDTEAFF. The chain joins TRBV7-6 to TRBJ1-1; weak D call: TRBD1 (5 bases). Trimming left V 4 bases short and J 3 bases short, with 12 bases between. The CDR3 is 14 amino acids. CDR1 and CDR2 (germline): SGHVS, FNYEAQ.

This chain connects TRBV5-1 to TRBJ1-1, with D possibly TRBD1 on 6 matching bases. The CDR3 has 14 residues. V was trimmed by 3 bases and J by 3 bases, leaving 12 bases between them. Germline lookup yields CDR1 SGHRS and CDR2 YFSETQ. The CDR3: CASSSPGADTEAFF. CDR3 nucleotide sequence: TGCGCCAGCAGCTCACCGGGGGCGGACACTGAAGCTTTCTTT.